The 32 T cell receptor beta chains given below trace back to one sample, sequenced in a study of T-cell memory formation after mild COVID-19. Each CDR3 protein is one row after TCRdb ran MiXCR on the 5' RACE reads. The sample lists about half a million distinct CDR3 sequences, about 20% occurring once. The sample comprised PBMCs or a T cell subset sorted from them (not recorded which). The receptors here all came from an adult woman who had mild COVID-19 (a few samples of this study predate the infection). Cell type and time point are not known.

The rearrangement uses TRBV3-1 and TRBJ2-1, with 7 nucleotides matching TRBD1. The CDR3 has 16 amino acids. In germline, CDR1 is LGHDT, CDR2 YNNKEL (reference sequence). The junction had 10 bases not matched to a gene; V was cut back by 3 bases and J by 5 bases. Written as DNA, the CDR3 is TGTGCCAGCAGCCAGATACCGGGACAGTACAACAATGAGCAGTTCTTC. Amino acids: CASSQIPGQYNNEQFF.

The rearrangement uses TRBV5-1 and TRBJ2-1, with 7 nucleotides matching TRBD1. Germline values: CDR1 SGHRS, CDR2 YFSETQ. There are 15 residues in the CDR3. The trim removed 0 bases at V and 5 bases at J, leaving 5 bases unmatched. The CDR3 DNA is TGCGCCAGCAGCTTGGTTGACAGGGAAAACAATGAGCAGTTCTTC. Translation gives CASSLVDRENNEQFF.

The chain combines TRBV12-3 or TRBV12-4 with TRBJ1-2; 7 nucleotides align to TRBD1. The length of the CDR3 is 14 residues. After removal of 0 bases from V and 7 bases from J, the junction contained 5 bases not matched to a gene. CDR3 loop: CASSLAQTGFGYTF. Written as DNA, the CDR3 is TGTGCCAGCAGTTTAGCTCAGACAGGGTTTGGCTACACCTTC.

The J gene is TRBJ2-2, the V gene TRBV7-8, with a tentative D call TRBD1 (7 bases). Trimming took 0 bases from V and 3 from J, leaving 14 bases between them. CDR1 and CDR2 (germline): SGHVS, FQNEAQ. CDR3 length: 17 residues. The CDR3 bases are TGTGCCAGCAGCTTAGCGGGAGGACAGGAGTACACCGGGGAGCTGTTTTTT. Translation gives CASSLAGGQEYTGELFF.

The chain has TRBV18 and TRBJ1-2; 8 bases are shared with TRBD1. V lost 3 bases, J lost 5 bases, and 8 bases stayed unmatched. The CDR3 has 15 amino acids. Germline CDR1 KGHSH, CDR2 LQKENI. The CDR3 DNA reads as TGTGCCAGCTCACCCCGCTCGACAGGGGAATATGGCTACACCTTC. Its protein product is CASSPRSTGEYGYTF.

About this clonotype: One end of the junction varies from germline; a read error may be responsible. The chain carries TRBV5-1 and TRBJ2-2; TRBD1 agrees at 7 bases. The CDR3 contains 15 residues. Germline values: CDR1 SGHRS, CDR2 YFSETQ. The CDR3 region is CASSSGTAKTGELFF. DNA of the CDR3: TGCGCCAGCAGCTCCGGGACAGCGAAGACCGGGGAGCTGTTTTTT.

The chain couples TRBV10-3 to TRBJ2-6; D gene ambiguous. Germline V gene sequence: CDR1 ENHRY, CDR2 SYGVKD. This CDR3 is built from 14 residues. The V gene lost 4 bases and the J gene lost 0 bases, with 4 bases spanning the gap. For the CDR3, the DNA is TGTGCCATCAGTGGTAACTCTGGGGCCAACGTCCTGACTTTC. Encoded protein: CAISGNSGANVLTF.

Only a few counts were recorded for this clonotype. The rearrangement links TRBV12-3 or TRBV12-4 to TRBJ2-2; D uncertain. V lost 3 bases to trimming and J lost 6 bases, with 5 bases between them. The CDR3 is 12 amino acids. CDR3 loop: CASSFEPGELFF. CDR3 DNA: TGTGCCAGCAGTTTTGAGCCCGGGGAGCTGTTTTTT.

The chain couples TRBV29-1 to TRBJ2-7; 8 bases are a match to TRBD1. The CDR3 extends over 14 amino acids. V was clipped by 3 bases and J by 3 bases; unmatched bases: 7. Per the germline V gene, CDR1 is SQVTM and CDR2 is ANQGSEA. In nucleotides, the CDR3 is TGCAGCGTTGACCCCGGGACAGGCGTCTACGAGCAGTACTTC. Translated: CSVDPGTGVYEQYF.

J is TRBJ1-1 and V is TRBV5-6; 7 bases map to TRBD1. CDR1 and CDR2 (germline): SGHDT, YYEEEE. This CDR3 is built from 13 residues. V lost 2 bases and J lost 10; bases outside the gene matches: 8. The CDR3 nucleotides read TGTGCCAGCAGCTTATCAGGGGGTTACACAGCTTTCTTT. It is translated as CASSLSGGYTAFF.

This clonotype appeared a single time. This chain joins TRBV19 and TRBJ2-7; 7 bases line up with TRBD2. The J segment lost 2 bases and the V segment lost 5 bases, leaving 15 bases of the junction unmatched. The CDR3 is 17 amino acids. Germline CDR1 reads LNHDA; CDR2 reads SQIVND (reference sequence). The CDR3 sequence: CASSQREVLAGTYEQYF. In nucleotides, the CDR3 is TGTGCCAGTAGTCAACGGGAGGTATTGGCGGGGACCTACGAGCAGTACTTC.

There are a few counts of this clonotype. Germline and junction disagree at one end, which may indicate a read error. This CDR3 reads CASSLAWARDRVHF. The CDR3 DNA reads TGCGCCAGCAGCTTGGCTTGGGCGCGGGACAGGGTTCACTTC. The chain is built from TRBV5-1 and TRBJ2-5; 9 positions match TRBD1. The CDR3 loop spans 14 amino acids. The germline CDR1 and CDR2 sequences are SGHRS and YFSETQ. The full variable domain, its missing parts supplied by reference TRBV5-1 and TRBJ2-5, is KAGVTQTPRYLIKTRGQQVTLSCSPISGHRSVSWYQQTPGQGLQFLFEYFSETQRNKGNFPGRFSGRQFSNSRSEMNVSTLELGDSALYLCASSLAWARDRVHFGPGTRLLVL.

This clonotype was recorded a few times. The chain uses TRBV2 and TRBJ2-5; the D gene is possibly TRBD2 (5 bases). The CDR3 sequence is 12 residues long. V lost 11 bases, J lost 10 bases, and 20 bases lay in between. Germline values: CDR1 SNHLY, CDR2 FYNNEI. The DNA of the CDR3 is TGTGCCGGAAAGGACTTATCGCATATCCAGTACTTC. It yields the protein CAGKDLSHIQYF.

The CDR3 region has the DNA TGTGCCAGCAGCCCTCGTCTGACTAGCGGTCCCTACAATGAGCAGTTCTTC. Residues: CASSPRLTSGPYNEQFF. The chain couples TRBV14 to TRBJ2-1, with TRBD2 matching 9 bases. V lost 4 bases, J lost 2 bases, and 9 bases stayed unmatched. The CDR3 is made up of 17 amino acids. Germline loops: CDR1 SGHDN, CDR2 FVKESK.

CDR3 bases: TGTGCCAGCAGCCAAGATTGGCGAAGCACCCAGTACTTC. Translating gives CASSQDWRSTQYF. This chain links TRBV3-1 with TRBJ2-5; no definite D call. Germline V CDR1 and CDR2: LGHDT, YNNKEL (reference sequence). CDR3 length: 13 residues. The ends were cut back, 0 bases at V and 8 bases at J, with 10 bases in the middle.

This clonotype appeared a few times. The CDR3 region has the DNA TGTGCCACCAGCAGAGATCTGGGTGGCTACGAGCAGTACTTC. Protein sequence: CATSRDLGGYEQYF. This sequence joins TRBV15 and TRBJ2-7; D is unclear. The CDR3 covers 14 residues. Per the germline V gene, CDR1 is LNHNV and CDR2 is YYDKDF (reference sequence). Trimming stripped 0 bases from V and 3 bases from J, with 9 bases between.

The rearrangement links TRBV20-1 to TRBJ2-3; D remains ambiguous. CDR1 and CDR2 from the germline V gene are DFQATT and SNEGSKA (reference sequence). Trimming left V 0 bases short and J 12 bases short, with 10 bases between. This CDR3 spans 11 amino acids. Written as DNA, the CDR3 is TGCAGTGCTAGAGACCTCCCTGTACAGTATTTT. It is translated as CSARDLPVQYF.

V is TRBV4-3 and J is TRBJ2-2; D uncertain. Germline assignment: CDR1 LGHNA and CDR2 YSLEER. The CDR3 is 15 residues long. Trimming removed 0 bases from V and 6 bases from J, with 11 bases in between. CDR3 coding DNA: TGCGCCAGCAGCCAAGATGCTTTACTACCCGGGGAGCTGTTTTTT. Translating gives CASSQDALLPGELFF.

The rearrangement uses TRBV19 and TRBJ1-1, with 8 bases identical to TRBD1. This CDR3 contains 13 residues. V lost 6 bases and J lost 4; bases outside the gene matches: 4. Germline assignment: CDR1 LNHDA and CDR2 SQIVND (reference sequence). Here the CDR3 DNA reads TGTGCCAGTAGCAGGACAGGGACCACTGAAGCTTTCTTT. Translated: CASSRTGTTEAFF.

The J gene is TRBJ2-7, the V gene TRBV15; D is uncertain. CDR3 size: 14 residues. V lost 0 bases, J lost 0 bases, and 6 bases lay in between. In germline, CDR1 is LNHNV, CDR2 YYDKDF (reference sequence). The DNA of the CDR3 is TGTGCCACCAGCAGAGAACAGCTCTCCTACGAGCAGTACTTC. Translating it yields CATSREQLSYEQYF.

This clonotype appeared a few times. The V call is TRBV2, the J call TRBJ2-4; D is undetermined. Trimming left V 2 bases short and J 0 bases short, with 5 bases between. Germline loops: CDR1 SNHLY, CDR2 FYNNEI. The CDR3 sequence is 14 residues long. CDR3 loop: CASSEKLAKNIQYF. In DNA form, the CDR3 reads TGTGCCAGCAGTGAAAAGTTAGCCAAAAACATTCAGTACTTC.

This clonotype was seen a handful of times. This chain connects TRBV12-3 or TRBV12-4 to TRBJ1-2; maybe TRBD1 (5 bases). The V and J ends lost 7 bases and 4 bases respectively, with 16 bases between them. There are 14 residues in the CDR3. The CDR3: CASTLNQGSYGYTF. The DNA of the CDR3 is TGTGCCAGCACCCTCAACCAGGGCTCCTATGGCTACACCTTC.

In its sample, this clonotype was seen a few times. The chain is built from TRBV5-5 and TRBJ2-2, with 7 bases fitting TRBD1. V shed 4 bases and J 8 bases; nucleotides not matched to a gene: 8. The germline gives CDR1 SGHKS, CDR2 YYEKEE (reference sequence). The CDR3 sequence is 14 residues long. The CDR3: CASSPRGPVGELFF. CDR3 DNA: TGTGCCAGCAGCCCTAGGGGGCCTGTGGGGGAGCTGTTTTTT.

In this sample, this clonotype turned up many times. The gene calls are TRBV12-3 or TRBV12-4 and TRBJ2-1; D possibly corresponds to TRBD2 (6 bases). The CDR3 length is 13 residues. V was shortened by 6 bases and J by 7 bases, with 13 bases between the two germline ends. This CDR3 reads CASRLTSGNEQFF. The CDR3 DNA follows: TGTGCCAGCAGGCTGACTAGTGGAAATGAGCAGTTCTTC.

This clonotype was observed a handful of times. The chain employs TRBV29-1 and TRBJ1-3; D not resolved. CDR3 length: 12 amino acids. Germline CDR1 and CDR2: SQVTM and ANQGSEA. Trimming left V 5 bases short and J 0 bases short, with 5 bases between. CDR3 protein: CSVLYSGNTIYF. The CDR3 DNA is TGCAGCGTTTTGTACTCTGGAAACACCATATATTTT.

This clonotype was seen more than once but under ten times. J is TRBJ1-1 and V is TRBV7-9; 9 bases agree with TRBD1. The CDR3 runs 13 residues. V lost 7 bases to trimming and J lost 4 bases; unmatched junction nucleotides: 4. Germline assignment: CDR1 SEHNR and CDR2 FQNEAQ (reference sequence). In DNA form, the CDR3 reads TGTGCCAGCAACAGGGGACAGGGCACTGAAGCTTTCTTT. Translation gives CASNRGQGTEAFF.

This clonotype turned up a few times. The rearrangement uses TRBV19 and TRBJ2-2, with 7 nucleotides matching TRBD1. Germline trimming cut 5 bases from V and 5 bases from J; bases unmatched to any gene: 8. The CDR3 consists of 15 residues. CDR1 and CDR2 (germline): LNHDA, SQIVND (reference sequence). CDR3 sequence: CASSALQGWTGELFF. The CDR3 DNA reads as TGTGCCAGTAGTGCCTTACAGGGGTGGACCGGGGAGCTGTTTTTT. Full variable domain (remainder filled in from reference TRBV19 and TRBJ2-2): DGGITQSPKYLFRKEGQNVTLSCEQNLNHDAMYWYRQDPGQGLRLIYYSQIVNDFQKGDIAEGYSVSREKKESFPLTVTSAQKNPTAFYLCASSALQGWTGELFFGEGSRLTVL.

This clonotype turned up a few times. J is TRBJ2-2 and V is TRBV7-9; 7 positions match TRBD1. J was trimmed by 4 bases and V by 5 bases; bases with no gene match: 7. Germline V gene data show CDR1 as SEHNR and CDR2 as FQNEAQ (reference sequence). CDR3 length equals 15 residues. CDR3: CASSLGTVGTGELFF. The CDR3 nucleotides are TGTGCCAGCAGCCTCGGGACAGTTGGCACCGGGGAGCTGTTTTTT.

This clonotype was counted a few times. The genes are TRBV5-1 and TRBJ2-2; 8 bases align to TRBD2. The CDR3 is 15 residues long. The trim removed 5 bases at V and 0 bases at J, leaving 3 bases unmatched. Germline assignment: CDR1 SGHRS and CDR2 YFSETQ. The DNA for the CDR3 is TGCGCCAGCAGGCTAGCGGGTCCGAACACCGGGGAGCTGTTTTTT. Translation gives CASRLAGPNTGELFF.

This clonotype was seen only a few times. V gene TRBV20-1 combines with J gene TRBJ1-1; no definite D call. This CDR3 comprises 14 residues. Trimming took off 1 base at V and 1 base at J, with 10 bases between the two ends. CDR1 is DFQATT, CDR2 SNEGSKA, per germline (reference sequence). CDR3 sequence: CSARVRATNTEAFF. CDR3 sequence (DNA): TGCAGTGCTAGAGTGAGAGCGACGAACACTGAAGCTTTCTTT.

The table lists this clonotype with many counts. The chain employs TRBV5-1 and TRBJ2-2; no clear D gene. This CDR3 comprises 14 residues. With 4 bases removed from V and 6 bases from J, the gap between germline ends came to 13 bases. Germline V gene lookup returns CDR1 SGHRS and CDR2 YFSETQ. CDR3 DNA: TGCGCCAGCAGCAGAGTACCGGGCGCCGGGGAGCTGTTTTTT. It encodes CASSRVPGAGELFF.

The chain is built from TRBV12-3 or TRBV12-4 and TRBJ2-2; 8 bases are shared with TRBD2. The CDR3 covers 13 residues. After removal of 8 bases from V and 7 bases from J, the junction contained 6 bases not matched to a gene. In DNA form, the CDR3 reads TGTGCCAGCGGGGAACTAGCGGTCGGGGAGCTGTTTTTT. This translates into CASGELAVGELFF.